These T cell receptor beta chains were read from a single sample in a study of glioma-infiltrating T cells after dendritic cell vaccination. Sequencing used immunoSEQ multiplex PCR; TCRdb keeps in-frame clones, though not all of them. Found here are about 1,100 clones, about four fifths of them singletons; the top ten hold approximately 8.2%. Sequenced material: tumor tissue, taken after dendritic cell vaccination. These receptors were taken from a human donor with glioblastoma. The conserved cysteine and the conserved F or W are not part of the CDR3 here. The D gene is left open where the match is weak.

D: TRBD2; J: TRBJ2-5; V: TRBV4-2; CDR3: ASSLITPDSGVQETQY
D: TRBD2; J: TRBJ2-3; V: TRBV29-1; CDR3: SVEDSLSGSTDTQY
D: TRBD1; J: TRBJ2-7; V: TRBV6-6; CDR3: ASSYPPDRDNEQY
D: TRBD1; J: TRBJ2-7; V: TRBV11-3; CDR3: ASSDTGQGSYEQY
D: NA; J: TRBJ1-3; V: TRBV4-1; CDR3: ASSPPQGQGNTIY
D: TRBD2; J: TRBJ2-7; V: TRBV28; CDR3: ASSSIKTSGGNYEQY
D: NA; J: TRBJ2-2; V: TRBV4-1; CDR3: ASSQEAGQIRELF
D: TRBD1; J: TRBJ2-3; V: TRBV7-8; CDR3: ASSPLDRGYTDTQY
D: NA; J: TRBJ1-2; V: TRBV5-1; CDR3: ASSLGTRDYT
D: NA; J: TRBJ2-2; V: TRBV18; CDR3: ASSPPEFAGELF
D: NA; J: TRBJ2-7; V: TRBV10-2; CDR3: ASTTRGPDEQY
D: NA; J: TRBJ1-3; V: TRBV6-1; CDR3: ASTPGSSGNTIY
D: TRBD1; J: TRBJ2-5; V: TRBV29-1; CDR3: SVRTGRQTQY
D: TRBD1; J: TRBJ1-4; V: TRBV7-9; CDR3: ASSSDRGWDEKLF
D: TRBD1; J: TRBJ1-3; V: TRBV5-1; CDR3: ASSRQGQSDSGNTIY
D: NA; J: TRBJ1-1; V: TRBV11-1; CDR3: ASSLVPPVNTEAF
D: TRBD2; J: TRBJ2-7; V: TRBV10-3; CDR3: AISPSDGVSGGLSYEQY
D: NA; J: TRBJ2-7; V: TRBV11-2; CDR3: ASSSLSGYQSYEQY
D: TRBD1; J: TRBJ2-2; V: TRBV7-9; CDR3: ASSPTGTGFTGELF
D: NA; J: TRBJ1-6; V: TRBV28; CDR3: ASSLHRGGNSPLH
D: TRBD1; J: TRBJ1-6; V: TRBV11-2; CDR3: ASSSGTDNSPLH
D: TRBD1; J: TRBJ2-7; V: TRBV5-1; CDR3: ASSLTGVTGEQY
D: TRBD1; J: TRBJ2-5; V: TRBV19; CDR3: ASSPWEGQGNSETQY
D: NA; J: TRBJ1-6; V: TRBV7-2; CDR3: ASSLDGYNSPLH
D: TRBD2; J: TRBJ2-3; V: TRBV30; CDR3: AFQLAGGPADTQY
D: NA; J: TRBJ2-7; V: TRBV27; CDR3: ASSLRSNIYTYEQY
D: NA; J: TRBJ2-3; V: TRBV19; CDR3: ASSISAGQNTQY
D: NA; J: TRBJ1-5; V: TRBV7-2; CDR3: ASSPQGPHQPQH
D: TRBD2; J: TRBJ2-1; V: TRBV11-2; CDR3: ASSHTSGVGSGNEQF
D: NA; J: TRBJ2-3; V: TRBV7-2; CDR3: ASSARRGGTDTQY
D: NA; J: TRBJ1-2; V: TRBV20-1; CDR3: SARGEKPPA
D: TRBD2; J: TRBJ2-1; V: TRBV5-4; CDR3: ASSFSGASSYNEQF
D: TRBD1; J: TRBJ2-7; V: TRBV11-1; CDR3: ASSLDRGEYEQY
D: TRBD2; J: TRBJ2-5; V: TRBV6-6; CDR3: ASRDSGGLQETQY
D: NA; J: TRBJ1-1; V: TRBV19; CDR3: ASSIDRGMGTEAF
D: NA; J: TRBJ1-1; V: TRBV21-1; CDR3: ASRSHVAYTIRTEAF
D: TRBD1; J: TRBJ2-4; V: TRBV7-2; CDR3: ASRSGQGNIQY
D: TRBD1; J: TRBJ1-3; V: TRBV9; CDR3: ASSVDRDRGNTIY
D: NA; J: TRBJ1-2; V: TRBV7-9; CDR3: ASSFLGPGSNGYT
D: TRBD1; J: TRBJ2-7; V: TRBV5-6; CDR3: ASSWGTVWEQY
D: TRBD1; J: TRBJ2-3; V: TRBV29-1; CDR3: SSRTGAAVTDTQY
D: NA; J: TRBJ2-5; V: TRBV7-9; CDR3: ASSLDEGVVELKTQY
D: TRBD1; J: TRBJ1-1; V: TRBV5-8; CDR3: ASSLRPGTGGFNTEAF
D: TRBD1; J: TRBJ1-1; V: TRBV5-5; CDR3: ASSLTNRGMDTEAF
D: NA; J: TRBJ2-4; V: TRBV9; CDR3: ASSEAGYGNIQY
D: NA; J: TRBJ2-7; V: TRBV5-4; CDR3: ASSSEAYEQY
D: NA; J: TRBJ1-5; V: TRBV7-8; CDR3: ASSNDRNQPQH
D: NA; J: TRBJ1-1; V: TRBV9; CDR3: ASSPATGMNTEAF
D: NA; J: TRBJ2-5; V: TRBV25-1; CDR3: ASSVGGEKETQY